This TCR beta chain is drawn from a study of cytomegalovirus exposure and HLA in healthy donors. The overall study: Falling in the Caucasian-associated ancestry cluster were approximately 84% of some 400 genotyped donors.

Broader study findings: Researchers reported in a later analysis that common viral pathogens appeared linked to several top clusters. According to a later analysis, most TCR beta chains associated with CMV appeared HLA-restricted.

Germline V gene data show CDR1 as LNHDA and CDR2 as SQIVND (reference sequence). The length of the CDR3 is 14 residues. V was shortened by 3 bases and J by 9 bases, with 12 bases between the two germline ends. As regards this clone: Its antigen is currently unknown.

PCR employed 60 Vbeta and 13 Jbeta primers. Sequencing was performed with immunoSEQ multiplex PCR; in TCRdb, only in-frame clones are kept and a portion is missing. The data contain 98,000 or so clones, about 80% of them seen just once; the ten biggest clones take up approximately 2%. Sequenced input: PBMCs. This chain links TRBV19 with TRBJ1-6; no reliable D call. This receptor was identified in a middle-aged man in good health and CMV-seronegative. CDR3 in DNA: TGTGCCAGTAGTATTCATCTGGAGGTTTCACCCCTCCACTTT. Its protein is CASSIHLEVSPLHF.